This TCR beta chain comes out of a study of T cell changes during pregnancy in multiple sclerosis. Per germline, CDR1 PRHDT and CDR2 FYEKMQ (reference sequence). With 0 bases removed from V and 2 bases from J, the gap between germline ends came to 8 bases. The CDR3 is 15 amino acids. Here immunoSEQ multiplex PCR was the method, and the copy in TCRdb shows in-frame clones only, minus some. The sample contains tens of thousands of clones, around 90% of which appear only once. The source was CD4+ T cells from peripheral blood mononuclear cells, collected in the second trimester of pregnancy. The V gene is TRBV13, the J gene TRBJ1-3; D not resolved. The sequence was obtained from a female donor with multiple sclerosis, enrolled in a pregnancy study. DNA of the CDR3: TGTGCCAGCAGCTTAGGTGGGCCCCCTGGAAACACCATATATTTT. Translation: CASSLGGPPGNTIYF.